This TCR beta chain was captured by sequencing in a study of control samples from healthy donors and cancer patients. The data were produced by immunoSEQ multiplex PCR, yet TCRdb's version contains in-frame clones alone and is incomplete. Here the sample spans 130,000 to 150,000 clones, over 85% being singletons. Trimming took off 7 bases at V and 0 bases at J, with 10 bases between the two ends. The V gene's germline CDR1 is SEHNR and CDR2 FQNEAQ (reference sequence). CDR3 length: 13 amino acids. Sequencing input: blood. The TCR originated in a man under 40 in good health. This sequence joins TRBV7-9 and TRBJ2-7; maybe TRBD1 (5 bases). The CDR3 sequence is CASTMDTSYEQYF. The CDR3 region has the DNA TGTGCCAGCACCATGGACACCTCCTACGAGCAGTACTTC. The variable domain in full, with the rest retrieved from reference TRBV7-9 and TRBJ2-7, is DTGVSQNPRHKITKRGQNVTFRCDPISEHNRLYWYRQTLGQGPEFLTYFQNEAQLEKSRLLSDRFSAERPKGSFSTLEIQRTEQGDSAMYLCASTMDTSYEQYFGPGTRLTVT.